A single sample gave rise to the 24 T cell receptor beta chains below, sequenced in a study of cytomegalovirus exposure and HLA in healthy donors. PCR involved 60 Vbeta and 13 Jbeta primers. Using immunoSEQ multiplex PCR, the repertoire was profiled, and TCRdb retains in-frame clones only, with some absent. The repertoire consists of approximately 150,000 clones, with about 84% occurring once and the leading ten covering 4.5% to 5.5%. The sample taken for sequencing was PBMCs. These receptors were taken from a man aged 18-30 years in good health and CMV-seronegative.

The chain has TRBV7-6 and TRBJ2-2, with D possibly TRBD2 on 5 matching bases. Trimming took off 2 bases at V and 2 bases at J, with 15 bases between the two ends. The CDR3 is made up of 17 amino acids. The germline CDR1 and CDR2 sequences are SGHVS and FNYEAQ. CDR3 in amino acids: CASSLIGSGTNTGELFF. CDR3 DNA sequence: TGTGCCAGCAGCTTAATCGGAAGCGGAACTAACACCGGGGAGCTGTTTTTT.

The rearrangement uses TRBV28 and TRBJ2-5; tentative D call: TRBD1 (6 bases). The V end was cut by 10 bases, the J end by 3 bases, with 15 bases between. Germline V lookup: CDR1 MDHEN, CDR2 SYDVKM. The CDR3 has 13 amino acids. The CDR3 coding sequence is TGTGCCACCTTGCGGACAGCGAAAGAGACCCAGTACTTC. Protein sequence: CATLRTAKETQYF.

CDR3 in amino acids: CASSFYPTQETQYF. The CDR3 coding sequence is TGTGCCAGCAGCTTCTATCCAACCCAAGAGACCCAGTACTTC. The chain uses TRBV5-4 and TRBJ2-5, with D unclear. The CDR3 is made up of 14 amino acids. Looked up from germline, CDR1 is SGHNT and CDR2 is YYREEE (reference sequence). Trimming cost V 2 bases and J 1 base, with 9 bases left between them. Full variable domain (rest looked up from reference TRBV5-4 and TRBJ2-5): ETGVTQSPTHLIKTRGQQVTLRCSSQSGHNTVSWYQQALGQGPQFIFQYYREEENGRGNFPPRFSGLQFPNYSSELNVNALELDDSALYLCASSFYPTQETQYFGPGTRLLVL.

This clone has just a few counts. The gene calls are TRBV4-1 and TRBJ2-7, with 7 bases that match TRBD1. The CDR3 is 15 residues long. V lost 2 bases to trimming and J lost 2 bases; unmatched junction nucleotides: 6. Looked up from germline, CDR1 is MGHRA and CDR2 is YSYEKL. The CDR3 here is CASSQTWTGPYEQYF. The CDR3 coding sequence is TGCGCCAGCAGCCAAACCTGGACAGGACCCTACGAGCAGTACTTC.

The CDR3 nucleotides read TGTGCCAGCAGCTCCGCCGGGACACCGCATATCAGTTACGAGCAGTACTTC. This sequence encodes CASSSAGTPHISYEQYF. J is TRBJ2-7 and V is TRBV7-9; tentatively, D is TRBD1 (6 bases). Germline-derived CDR1 and CDR2 are SEHNR and FQNEAQ (reference sequence). The V and J ends lost 4 bases and 4 bases respectively, with 23 bases between them. The CDR3 has 17 amino acids.

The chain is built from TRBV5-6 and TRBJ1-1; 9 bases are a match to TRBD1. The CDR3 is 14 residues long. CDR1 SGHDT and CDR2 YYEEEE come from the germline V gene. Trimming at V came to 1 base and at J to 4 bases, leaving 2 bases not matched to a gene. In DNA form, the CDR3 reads TGTGCCAGCAGCTTGCCGACAGGGGGCACTGAAGCTTTCTTT. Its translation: CASSLPTGGTEAFF. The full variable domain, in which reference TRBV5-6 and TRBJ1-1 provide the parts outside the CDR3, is DAGVTQSPTHLIKTRGQQVTLRCSPKSGHDTVSWYQQALGQGPQFIFQYYEEEERQRGNFPDRFSGHQFPNYSSELNVNALLLGDSALYLCASSLPTGGTEAFFGQGTRLTVV.

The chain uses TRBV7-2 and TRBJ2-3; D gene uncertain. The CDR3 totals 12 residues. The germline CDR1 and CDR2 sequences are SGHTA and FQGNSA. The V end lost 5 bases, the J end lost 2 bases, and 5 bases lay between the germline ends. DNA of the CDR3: TGTGCCAGCAGCACCTACACAGATACGCAGTATTTT. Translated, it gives CASSTYTDTQYF.

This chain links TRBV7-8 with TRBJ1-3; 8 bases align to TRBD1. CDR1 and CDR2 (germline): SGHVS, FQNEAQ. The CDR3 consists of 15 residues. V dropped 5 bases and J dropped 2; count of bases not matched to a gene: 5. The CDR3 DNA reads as TGTGCCAGCAGCCCGTGGACAGGGACTGGAAACACCATATATTTT. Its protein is CASSPWTGTGNTIYF.

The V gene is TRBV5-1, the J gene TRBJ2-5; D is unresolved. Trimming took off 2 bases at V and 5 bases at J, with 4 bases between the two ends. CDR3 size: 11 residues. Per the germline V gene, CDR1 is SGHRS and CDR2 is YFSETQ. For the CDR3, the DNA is TGCGCCAGCAGCTTCGGGGAGACCCAGTACTTC. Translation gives CASSFGETQYF.

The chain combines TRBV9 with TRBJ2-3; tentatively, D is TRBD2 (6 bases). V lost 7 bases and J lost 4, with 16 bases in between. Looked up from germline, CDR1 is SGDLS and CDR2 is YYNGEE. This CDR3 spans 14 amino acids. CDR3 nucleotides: TGTGCCAGCCAACCGGGGGTCTCGGCAGATACGCAGTATTTT. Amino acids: CASQPGVSADTQYF.

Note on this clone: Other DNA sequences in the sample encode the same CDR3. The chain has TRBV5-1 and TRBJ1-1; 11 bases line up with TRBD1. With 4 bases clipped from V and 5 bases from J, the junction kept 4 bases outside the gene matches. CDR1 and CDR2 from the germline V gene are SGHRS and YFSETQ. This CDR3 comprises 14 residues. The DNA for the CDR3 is TGCGCCAGCAGCCTCGGGACAGGGGGGACTGAAGCTTTCTTT. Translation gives CASSLGTGGTEAFF. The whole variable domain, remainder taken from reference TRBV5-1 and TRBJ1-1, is KAGVTQTPRYLIKTRGQQVTLSCSPISGHRSVSWYQQTPGQGLQFLFEYFSETQRNKGNFPGRFSGRQFSNSRSEMNVSTLELGDSALYLCASSLGTGGTEAFFGQGTRLTVV.

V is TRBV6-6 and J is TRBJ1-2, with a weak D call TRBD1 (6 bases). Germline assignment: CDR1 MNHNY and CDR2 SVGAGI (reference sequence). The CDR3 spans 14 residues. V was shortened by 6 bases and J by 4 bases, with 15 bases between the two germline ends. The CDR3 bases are TGTGCCAGCAGCTCACAGGGATCCAGCTATGGCTACACCTTC. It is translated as CASSSQGSSYGYTF.

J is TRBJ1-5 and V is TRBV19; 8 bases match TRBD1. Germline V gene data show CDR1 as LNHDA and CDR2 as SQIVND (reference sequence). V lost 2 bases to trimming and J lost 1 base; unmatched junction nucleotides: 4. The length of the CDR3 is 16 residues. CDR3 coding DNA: TGTGCCAGTAGTATAACGCCAGGGGGCAGCAATCAGCCCCAGCATTTT. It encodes CASSITPGGSNQPQHF.

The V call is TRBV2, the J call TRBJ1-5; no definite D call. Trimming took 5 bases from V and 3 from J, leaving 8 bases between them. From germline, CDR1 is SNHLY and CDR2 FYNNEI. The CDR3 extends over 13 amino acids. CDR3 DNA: TGTGCCAGCAGTCCGTTCCTCAATCAGCCCCAGCATTTT. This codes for CASSPFLNQPQHF.

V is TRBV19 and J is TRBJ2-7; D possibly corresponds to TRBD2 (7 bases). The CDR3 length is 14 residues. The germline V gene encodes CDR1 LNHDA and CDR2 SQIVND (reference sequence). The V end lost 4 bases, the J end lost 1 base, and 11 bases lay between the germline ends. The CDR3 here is CASSTRGGSYEQYF. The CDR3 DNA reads TGTGCCAGTAGTACGAGGGGGGGTTCCTACGAGCAGTACTTC. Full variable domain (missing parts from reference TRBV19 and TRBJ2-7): DGGITQSPKYLFRKEGQNVTLSCEQNLNHDAMYWYRQDPGQGLRLIYYSQIVNDFQKGDIAEGYSVSREKKESFPLTVTSAQKNPTAFYLCASSTRGGSYEQYFGPGTRLTVT.

The CDR3 here is CASSSSESGSSYNEQFF. DNA for the CDR3: TGTGCCAGCAGCTCCAGTGAGAGCGGGAGTTCCTACAATGAGCAGTTCTTC. The chain has TRBV7-9 and TRBJ2-1, with TRBD2 identical over 8 bases. Losses at the gene ends were 4 bases for V and 1 base for J; bases not matched to a gene: 9. The CDR3 contains 17 residues. CDR1 and CDR2 from the germline V gene are SEHNR and FQNEAQ (reference sequence).

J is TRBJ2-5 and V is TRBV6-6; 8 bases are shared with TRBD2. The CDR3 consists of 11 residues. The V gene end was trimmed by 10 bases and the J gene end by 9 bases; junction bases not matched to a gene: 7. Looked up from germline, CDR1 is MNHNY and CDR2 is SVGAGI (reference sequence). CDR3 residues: CAISGDRAQYF. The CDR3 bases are TGTGCCATTAGCGGGGATCGTGCCCAGTACTTC.

DNA for the CDR3: TGCGCCAGCAGCCAAGCCGGGACAGGGTTGTCCGGGGAGCTGTTTTTT. It translates to CASSQAGTGLSGELFF. The gene calls are TRBV4-3 and TRBJ2-2; 9 bases align to TRBD1. The trim removed 1 base at V and 6 bases at J, leaving 6 bases unmatched. There are 16 residues in the CDR3. CDR1 is LGHNA, CDR2 YSLEER, per germline.

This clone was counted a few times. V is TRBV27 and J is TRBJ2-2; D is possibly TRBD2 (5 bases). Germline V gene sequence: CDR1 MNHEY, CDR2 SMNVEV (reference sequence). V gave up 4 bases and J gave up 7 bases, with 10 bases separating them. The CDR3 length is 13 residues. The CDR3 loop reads CASSSGISGELFF. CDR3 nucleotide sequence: TGTGCCAGCAGTTCGGGGATCAGCGGGGAGCTGTTTTTT.

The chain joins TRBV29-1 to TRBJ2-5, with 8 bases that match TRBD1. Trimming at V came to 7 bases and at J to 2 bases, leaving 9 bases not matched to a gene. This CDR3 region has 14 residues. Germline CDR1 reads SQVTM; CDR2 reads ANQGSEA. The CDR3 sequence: CSARDRLRQETQYF. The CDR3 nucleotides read TGCAGCGCCCGGGACAGGTTAAGACAAGAGACCCAGTACTTC.

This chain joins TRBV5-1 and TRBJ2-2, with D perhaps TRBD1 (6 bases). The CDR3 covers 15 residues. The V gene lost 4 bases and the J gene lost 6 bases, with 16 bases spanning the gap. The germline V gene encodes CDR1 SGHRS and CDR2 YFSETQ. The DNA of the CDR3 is TGCGCCAGCAGCGGGGACACCCAGGGATCCGGGGAGCTGTTTTTT. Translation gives CASSGDTQGSGELFF.

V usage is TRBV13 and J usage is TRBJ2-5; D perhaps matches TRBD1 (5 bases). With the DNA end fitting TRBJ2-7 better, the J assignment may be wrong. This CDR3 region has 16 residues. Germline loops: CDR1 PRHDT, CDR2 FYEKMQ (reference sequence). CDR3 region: CASSFCEYGAPYEQYF. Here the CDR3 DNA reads TGTGCCAGCAGCTTCTGTGAGTATGGGGCCCCCTACGAGCAGTACTTC.

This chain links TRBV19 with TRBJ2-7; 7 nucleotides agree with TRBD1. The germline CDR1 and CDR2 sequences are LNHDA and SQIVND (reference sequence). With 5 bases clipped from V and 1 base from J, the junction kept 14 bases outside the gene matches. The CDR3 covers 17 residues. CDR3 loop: CASSLATNRDRSYEQYF. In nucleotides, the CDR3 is TGTGCCAGTAGTCTCGCAACCAACCGGGACAGATCCTACGAGCAGTACTTC.

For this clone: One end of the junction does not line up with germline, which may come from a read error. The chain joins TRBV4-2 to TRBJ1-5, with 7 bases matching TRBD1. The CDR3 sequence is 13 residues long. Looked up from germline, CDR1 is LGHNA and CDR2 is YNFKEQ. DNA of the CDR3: TGTGCCAGCAGCAAAGACAGGGATCAGCCCCAGCATTTT. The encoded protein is CASSKDRDQPQHF.